The following is a TCR beta chain sequence with its context. The sample belongs to a study of blood T cell repertoires in COVID-19. Study details: PBMCs, B-cell-depleted T cells, or T cells provided the cDNA or gDNA that made up the material.

Germline V lookup: CDR1 LGHNT, CDR2 FRNRAP. V was cut by 4 bases and J by 5 bases, with 9 bases left in between. The CDR3 covers 12 residues. Some clones are missing from TCRdb's copy, which holds only in-frame ones; the method was immunoSEQ multiplex PCR. The sample holds 200,000 to 250,000 clones, approximately 80% seen once. The sample taken for sequencing was peripheral blood. The chain uses TRBV12-5 and TRBJ2-7; D gene ambiguous. The TCR sequence derives from a woman over 75 with COVID-19, enrolled during active disease. CDR3 nucleotides: TGTGCTAGTGGTTGGTCGCGGCACGAGCAGTACTTC. Translated, it gives CASGWSRHEQYF.